Listed below are T cell receptor beta chains from one sample, sequenced in a study of blood T cell repertoires in COVID-19. The method was immunoSEQ multiplex PCR; TCRdb's version includes in-frame clones alone and lacks a portion of them. Seen here are tens of thousands of clones, over 60% observed once, and the top ten hold around 28%. Sequencing used peripheral blood. The receptors here all came from a woman over 75 with active or convalescent COVID-19. The CDR3 runs from the conserved cysteine through the conserved F or W. D genes are given only for firm matches. A row's size may be missing; if present it is once, few, many or a size class.

j_call: TRBJ1-4; v_call: TRBV30; d_call: TRBD1; clone_size: .; cdr3_nt: TGTGCCTGGACCAGATTGGGACAGTCAACTAATGAAAAACTGTTTTTT; cdr3_aa: CAWTRLGQSTNEKLFF
j_call: TRBJ2-3; v_call: TRBV6-2/TRBV6-3; d_call: TRBD1; clone_size: .; cdr3_nt: TGTGCCAGCAGTTACTCTGGACAGGGCCCAGATACGCAGTATTTT; cdr3_aa: CASSYSGQGPDTQYF
j_call: TRBJ1-1; v_call: TRBV27; d_call: .; clone_size: few; cdr3_nt: TGTGCCAGCACCCGTGGGAACGGGAGGAACACTGAAGCTTTCTTT; cdr3_aa: CASTRGNGRNTEAFF
j_call: TRBJ1-4; v_call: TRBV19; d_call: .; clone_size: once; cdr3_nt: TGTGCCAGTAGTCTAGACACCGACTATGAAAAACTGTTTTTT; cdr3_aa: CASSLDTDYEKLFF
j_call: TRBJ1-5; v_call: TRBV30; d_call: .; clone_size: .; cdr3_nt: TGTGCCTGGAGTGTACAGGGTCCGGGGCAGGGCAGAAATCAGCCCCAGCATTTT; cdr3_aa: CAWSVQGPGQGRNQPQHF
j_call: TRBJ2-7; v_call: TRBV6-5; d_call: .; clone_size: once; cdr3_nt: TGTGCCAGCAGTTACGGTATGAGCTCCTACGAGCAGTACTTC; cdr3_aa: CASSYGMSSYEQYF
j_call: TRBJ2-3; v_call: TRBV7-9; d_call: .; clone_size: .; cdr3_nt: TGTGCCAGCAGCTTTGCGGGGGCCCCATACACAGATACGCAGTATTTT; cdr3_aa: CASSFAGAPYTDTQYF
j_call: TRBJ1-5; v_call: TRBV18; d_call: TRBD1; clone_size: .; cdr3_nt: TGTGCCAGCTCATCGACGGGACAGGGGAATCAGCCCCAGCATTTT; cdr3_aa: CASSSTGQGNQPQHF
j_call: TRBJ1-1; v_call: TRBV6-1; d_call: .; clone_size: .; cdr3_nt: TGTGCCAGCAGTGAATTCGTTGAAGCTTTCTTT; cdr3_aa: CASSEFVEAFF
j_call: TRBJ1-2; v_call: TRBV4-3; d_call: .; clone_size: .; cdr3_nt: TGCGCCAGCAGCCAAGATATCAGGGTTAACTATGGCTACACCTTC; cdr3_aa: CASSQDIRVNYGYTF
j_call: TRBJ1-1; v_call: TRBV7-9; d_call: TRBD1; clone_size: .; cdr3_nt: TGTGCCAGCAGCCTGGGACAGGGAGTCACTGAAGCTTTCTTT; cdr3_aa: CASSLGQGVTEAFF
j_call: TRBJ1-4; v_call: TRBV6-2/TRBV6-3; d_call: .; clone_size: once; cdr3_nt: TGTGCCAGCAGTTACGGGCAGGAGGTTGAAAAACTGTTTTTT; cdr3_aa: CASSYGQEVEKLFF
j_call: TRBJ2-3; v_call: TRBV3-1/TRBV3-2; d_call: .; clone_size: .; cdr3_nt: TGTGCCAGCAGCCGACAAACAGATACGCAGTATTTT; cdr3_aa: CASSRQTDTQYF
j_call: TRBJ2-7; v_call: TRBV29-1; d_call: TRBD1; clone_size: .; cdr3_nt: TGCAGCGTTCAAAGGACAGGGCCTAACTACGAGCAGTACTTC; cdr3_aa: CSVQRTGPNYEQYF
j_call: TRBJ1-1; v_call: TRBV6-5; d_call: TRBD1; clone_size: .; cdr3_nt: TGTGCCAGCAGCATACAGGGGGGCACTGAAGCTTTCTTT; cdr3_aa: CASSIQGGTEAFF
j_call: TRBJ2-7; v_call: TRBV5-6; d_call: TRBD1; clone_size: once; cdr3_nt: TGTGCCAGCAGCTTTGGGGACAGGCCCTCCTACGAGCAGTACTTC; cdr3_aa: CASSFGDRPSYEQYF
j_call: TRBJ1-6; v_call: TRBV19; d_call: .; clone_size: many; cdr3_nt: TGTGCCAGTAGTACGGCACAGGGTAATTCACCCCTCCACTTT; cdr3_aa: CASSTAQGNSPLHF
j_call: TRBJ2-3; v_call: TRBV6-5; d_call: .; clone_size: .; cdr3_nt: TGTGCCAGCGGAAAGGGACTCGGCACAGATACGCAGTATTTT; cdr3_aa: CASGKGLGTDTQYF
j_call: TRBJ2-1; v_call: TRBV7-9; d_call: TRBD1; clone_size: .; cdr3_nt: TGTGCCAGCAGCGGGCGGGACAGGGCAGCTAACAATGAGCAGTTCTTC; cdr3_aa: CASSGRDRAANNEQFF
j_call: TRBJ2-3; v_call: TRBV5-6; d_call: TRBD2; clone_size: .; cdr3_nt: TGTGCCAGCAGCTCCCATACTAGCGGGGGGGCGAAGGATACGCAGTATTTT; cdr3_aa: CASSSHTSGGAKDTQYF
j_call: TRBJ1-2; v_call: TRBV28; d_call: .; clone_size: once; cdr3_nt: TGTGCCAGCAAGCCGGGGGGGGGCGGCTACACCTTC; cdr3_aa: CASKPGGGGYTF
j_call: TRBJ1-1; v_call: TRBV19; d_call: .; clone_size: .; cdr3_nt: TGTGCCAGTAGCCCACAGCTACACACTGAAGCTTTCTTT; cdr3_aa: CASSPQLHTEAFF
j_call: TRBJ2-5; v_call: TRBV6-2/TRBV6-3; d_call: TRBD2; clone_size: once; cdr3_nt: TGTGCCAGCAGTGGGACTAGGAGAATAGAGACCCAGTACTTC; cdr3_aa: CASSGTRRIETQYF
j_call: TRBJ1-4; v_call: TRBV7-9; d_call: .; clone_size: .; cdr3_nt: TGTGCCAGCAGCCGACAAGAAAAACTGTTTTTT; cdr3_aa: CASSRQEKLFF
j_call: TRBJ1-6; v_call: TRBV4-1; d_call: .; clone_size: few; cdr3_nt: TGCGCCAGCAGCCAAGATCCTGGGGACACCGATAATTCACCCCTCCACTTT; cdr3_aa: CASSQDPGDTDNSPLHF
j_call: TRBJ1-6; v_call: TRBV28; d_call: .; clone_size: .; cdr3_nt: TGTGCCAGCAGTCCCAACCGGGGGTCGCTATTCCATTCACCCCTCCACTTT; cdr3_aa: CASSPNRGSLFHSPLHF
j_call: TRBJ2-1; v_call: TRBV4-3; d_call: .; clone_size: once; cdr3_nt: TGCGCCAGCAGCCAAGGAGATAGTCGAAATGAGCAGTTCTTC; cdr3_aa: CASSQGDSRNEQFF
j_call: TRBJ2-3; v_call: TRBV9; d_call: .; clone_size: once; cdr3_nt: TGTGCCAGCAGCCGAGGGAGTACAGATACGCAGTATTTT; cdr3_aa: CASSRGSTDTQYF
j_call: TRBJ1-5; v_call: TRBV15; d_call: .; clone_size: .; cdr3_nt: TGTGCCACCAGCAGAGAGGTTGCGGCAGGGTCAAGCAATCAGCCCCAGCATTTT; cdr3_aa: CATSREVAAGSSNQPQHF
j_call: TRBJ2-1; v_call: TRBV6-5; d_call: TRBD2; clone_size: few; cdr3_nt: TGTGCCAGCAGTTCTAGCGGGGGGGCTGAAAATGAGCAGTTCTTC; cdr3_aa: CASSSSGGAENEQFF
j_call: TRBJ1-6; v_call: TRBV5-4; d_call: TRBD1; clone_size: few; cdr3_nt: TGTGCCAGCAGCCCCGGGACAGGCGCTAGCTCCTATAATTCACCCCTCCACTTT; cdr3_aa: CASSPGTGASSYNSPLHF
j_call: TRBJ1-2; v_call: TRBV6-5; d_call: TRBD1; clone_size: .; cdr3_nt: TGTGCCAGCAATCCACTACCACAGGGGGCGGGCGGCTACACCTTC; cdr3_aa: CASNPLPQGAGGYTF
j_call: TRBJ1-4; v_call: TRBV6-5; d_call: TRBD1; clone_size: .; cdr3_nt: TGTGCCAGCAGACCACCGGGACAGTCGAGTGAAAAACTGTTTTTT; cdr3_aa: CASRPPGQSSEKLFF
j_call: TRBJ2-1; v_call: TRBV7-3; d_call: .; clone_size: .; cdr3_nt: TGTGCCAGCAGCTTAACCCGGGTCGACAATGAGCAGTTCTTC; cdr3_aa: CASSLTRVDNEQFF
j_call: TRBJ2-1; v_call: TRBV7-9; d_call: TRBD2; clone_size: .; cdr3_nt: TGTGCCAGCAGCCAGGGACTAGCGGGGGGCAATGAGCAGTTCTTC; cdr3_aa: CASSQGLAGGNEQFF
j_call: TRBJ1-3; v_call: TRBV6-6; d_call: .; clone_size: .; cdr3_nt: TGTGCCAGCAGTTACTCGGGGGGAACAGGAAACACCATATATTTT; cdr3_aa: CASSYSGGTGNTIYF